This T cell receptor (beta chain) comes out of a study of PD-1 blockade in classical Hodgkin lymphoma. Concerning this clone: Its antigen is not identified.

The data were produced by immunoSEQ multiplex PCR, yet TCRdb's version contains in-frame clones alone and is incomplete. Of about 53,000 clones listed, 81% are singletons. Germline CDR1 and CDR2: SGHRS and YFSETQ. The CDR3 totals 14 residues. V shed 6 bases, J shed 4 bases, and the junction held 6 bases outside the gene matches. Relapse after autologous stem cell transplantation occurred in every patient, and brentuximab vedotin exposure varied. Relapsed/refractory classical Hodgkin lymphoma patients had complete, partial or progressive responses. General observations from the study: While CD8+ TCR diversity did not rise significantly by C4D1, CD4+ TCR diversity did. When set against healthy donors, newly diagnosed patients were reported to show lower baseline TCR diversity.

This material consisted of peripheral blood mononuclear cells (PBMCs), taken at baseline. The TCR comes from a human donor with classical Hodgkin lymphoma. This chain connects TRBV5-1 to TRBJ2-5; 10 bases match TRBD2. The CDR3 reads CASKSLAGVETQYF. CDR3 DNA: TGCGCCAGCAAATCGCTAGCGGGAGTAGAGACCCAGTACTTC.